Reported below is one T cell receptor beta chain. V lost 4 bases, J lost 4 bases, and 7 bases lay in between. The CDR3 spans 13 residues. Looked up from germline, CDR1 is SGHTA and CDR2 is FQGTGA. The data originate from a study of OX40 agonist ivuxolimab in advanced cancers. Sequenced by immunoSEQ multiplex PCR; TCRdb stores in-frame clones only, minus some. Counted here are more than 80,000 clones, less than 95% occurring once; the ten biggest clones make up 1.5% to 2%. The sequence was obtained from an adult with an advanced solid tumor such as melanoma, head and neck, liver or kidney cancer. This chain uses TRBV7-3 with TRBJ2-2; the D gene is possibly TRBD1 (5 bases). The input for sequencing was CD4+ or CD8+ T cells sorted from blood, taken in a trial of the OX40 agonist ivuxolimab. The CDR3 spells CASSSQGTGELFF. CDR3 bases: TGTGCCAGCAGCTCGCAGGGCACCGGGGAGCTGTTTTTT.